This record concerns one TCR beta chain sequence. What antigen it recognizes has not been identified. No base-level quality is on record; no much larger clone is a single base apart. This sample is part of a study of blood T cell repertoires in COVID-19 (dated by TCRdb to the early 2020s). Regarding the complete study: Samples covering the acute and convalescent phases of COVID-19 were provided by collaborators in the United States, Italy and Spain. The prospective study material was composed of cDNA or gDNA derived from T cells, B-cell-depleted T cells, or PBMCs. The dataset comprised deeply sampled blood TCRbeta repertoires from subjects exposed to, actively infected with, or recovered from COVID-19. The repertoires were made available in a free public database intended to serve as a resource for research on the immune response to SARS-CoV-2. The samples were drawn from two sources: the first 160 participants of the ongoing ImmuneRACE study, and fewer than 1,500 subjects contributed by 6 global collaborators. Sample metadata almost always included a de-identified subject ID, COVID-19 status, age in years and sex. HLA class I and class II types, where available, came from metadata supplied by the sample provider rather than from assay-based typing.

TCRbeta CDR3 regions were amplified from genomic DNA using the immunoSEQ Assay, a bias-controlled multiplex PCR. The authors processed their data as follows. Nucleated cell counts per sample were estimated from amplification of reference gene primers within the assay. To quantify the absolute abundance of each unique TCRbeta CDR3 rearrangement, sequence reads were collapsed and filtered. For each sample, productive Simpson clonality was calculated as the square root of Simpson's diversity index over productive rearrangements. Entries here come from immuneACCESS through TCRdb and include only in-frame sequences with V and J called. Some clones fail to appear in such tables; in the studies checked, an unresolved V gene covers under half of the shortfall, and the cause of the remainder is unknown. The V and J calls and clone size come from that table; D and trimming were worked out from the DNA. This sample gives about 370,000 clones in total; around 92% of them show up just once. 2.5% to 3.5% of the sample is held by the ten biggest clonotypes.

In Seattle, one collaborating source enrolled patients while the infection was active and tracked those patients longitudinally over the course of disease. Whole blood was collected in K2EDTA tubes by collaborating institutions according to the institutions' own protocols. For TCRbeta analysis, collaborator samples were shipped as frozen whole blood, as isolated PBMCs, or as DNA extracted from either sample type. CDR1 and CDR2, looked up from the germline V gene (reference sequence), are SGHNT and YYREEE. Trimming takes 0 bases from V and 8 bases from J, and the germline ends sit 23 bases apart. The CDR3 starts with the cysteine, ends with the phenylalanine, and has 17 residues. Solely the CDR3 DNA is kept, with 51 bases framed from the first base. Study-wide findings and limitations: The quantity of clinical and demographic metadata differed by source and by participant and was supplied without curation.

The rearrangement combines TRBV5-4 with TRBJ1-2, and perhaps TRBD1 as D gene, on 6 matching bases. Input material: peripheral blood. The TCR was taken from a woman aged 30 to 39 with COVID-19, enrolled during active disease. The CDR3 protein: CASSLGELRTVVWGYTF. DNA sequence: TGTGCCAGCAGCTTGGGCGAACTCAGGACAGTAGTGTGGGGCTACACCTTC.